The 20 T cell receptor beta chains in this list originate from one sample, sequenced in a study of T cell responses to AZD1222 COVID-19 vaccine. TCRdb keeps only in-frame clones here, not all; method: immunoSEQ multiplex PCR. The table lists some 90,000 clones, around 90% of them singletons. The sample in question was peripheral blood, obtained 28 days after the second AZD1222 dose. These receptors all come from an adult who received the AZD1222 COVID-19 vaccine.

The rearrangement joins TRBV5-1 to TRBJ1-1, with a weak D call TRBD1 (5 bases). Trimming took off 3 bases at V and 8 bases at J, with 8 bases between the two ends. In germline, CDR1 is SGHRS, CDR2 YFSETQ. This CDR3 region has 11 residues. DNA for the CDR3: TGCGCCAGCAGCTCCCGGGACGAAGCTTTCTTT. Translation: CASSSRDEAFF.

V and J are TRBV2 and TRBJ2-7, with D perhaps matching TRBD1 (6 bases). V lost 2 bases and J 6 bases, leaving 14 bases between the germline ends. Germline V gene sequence: CDR1 SNHLY, CDR2 FYNNEI. The CDR3 sequence is 14 residues long. CDR3 in DNA: TGTGCCAGCAGTGAATGGGGGACAAGCCGCGAGCAGTACTTC. This translates into CASSEWGTSREQYF.

The J gene is TRBJ2-1, the V gene TRBV6-5; 9 positions match TRBD2. Germline V gene lookup returns CDR1 MNHEY and CDR2 SVGAGI. The V and J ends lost 6 bases and 7 bases, in that order; junction bases with no gene match: 7. This CDR3 spans 14 amino acids. The CDR3 loop is CASRGRGGKNEQFF. The CDR3 DNA is TGTGCCAGCAGAGGGCGGGGGGGTAAAAATGAGCAGTTCTTC.

This rearrangement joins TRBV6-6 to TRBJ2-7, with D possibly being TRBD1 or TRBD2 (5 bases each). This CDR3 is 16 amino acids long. Germline CDR1 reads MNHNY; CDR2 reads SVGAGI (reference sequence). Deletions cut 5 bases from V and 2 bases from J, with 19 bases between. CDR3 amino acids: CASSRGVQDTTYEQYF. CDR3 bases: TGTGCCAGCAGTCGAGGGGTGCAGGACACCACCTACGAGCAGTACTTC.

This clone came up once. The CDR3 DNA is TGCGCCAGCCCGTCAGGGGATTCACCCCTCCACTTT. Its protein is CASPSGDSPLHF. The J gene is TRBJ1-6, the V gene TRBV10-1, with D possibly TRBD1 on 6 matching bases. The V end lost 8 bases, the J end lost 8 bases, and 10 bases lay between the germline ends. The CDR3 length is 12 residues. Germline V gene data show CDR1 as WNHNN and CDR2 as SYGVQD (reference sequence).

In its sample, this clone was seen once. The genes are TRBV2 and TRBJ1-6, with D perhaps TRBD1 (6 bases). This CDR3 comprises 16 residues. Per germline, CDR1 SNHLY and CDR2 FYNNEI. Trimming shortened V by 4 bases and J by 5 bases, and 15 bases separated the two germline ends. CDR3 DNA sequence: TGTGCCAGCAGTGGGGGGCGGTGGCCCAATAATTCACCCCTCCACTTT. Encoded protein: CASSGGRWPNNSPLHF.

The J gene is TRBJ1-1, the V gene TRBV9; D remains ambiguous. V was clipped by 1 base and J by 2 bases, with 15 bases between them. Germline V gene data show CDR1 as SGDLS and CDR2 as YYNGEE. The CDR3 consists of 16 residues. The CDR3 bases are TGTGCCAGCAGCGTATCGATCAAACTTTCTAACACTGAAGCTTTCTTT. Its translation is CASSVSIKLSNTEAFF.

The V call is TRBV7-2, the J call TRBJ1-1; no clear D. Trimming took off 1 base at V and 2 bases at J, with 5 bases between the two ends. This CDR3 contains 13 residues. Germline values: CDR1 SGHTA, CDR2 FQGNSA. The CDR3 sequence: CASSLVQNTEAFF. The CDR3 DNA reads as TGTGCCAGCAGCTTAGTTCAAAACACTGAAGCTTTCTTT.

This chain links TRBV12-3 or TRBV12-4 with TRBJ2-7; D possibly corresponds to TRBD1 (6 bases). This CDR3 has 13 amino acids. V lost 4 bases to trimming and J lost 6 bases, with 13 bases between them. DNA of the CDR3: TGTGCCAGCAGTTCCGGGACACCCCTCGAGCAGTACTTC. Translated, it gives CASSSGTPLEQYF.

The chain employs TRBV6-5 and TRBJ1-3; tentative D call: TRBD1 (6 bases). V lost 5 bases, J lost 0 bases, and 8 bases lay in between. This CDR3 region has 14 residues. CDR1 and CDR2 (germline): MNHEY, SVGAGI. The CDR3 spells CASSPGDSGNTIYF. CDR3 nucleotides: TGTGCCAGCAGTCCAGGGGACTCTGGAAACACCATATATTTT.

The chain is built from TRBV19 and TRBJ1-5; the D gene is possibly TRBD1 (5 bases). The CDR3 is 14 residues long. The ends were cut back, 7 bases at V and 5 bases at J, with 15 bases in the middle. Germline V CDR1 and CDR2: LNHDA, SQIVND (reference sequence). The CDR3 loop is CASKTGTTDQPQHF. In nucleotides, the CDR3 is TGTGCCAGTAAGACCGGGACTACTGATCAGCCCCAGCATTTT.

This clone occurred once. This chain links TRBV2 with TRBJ2-4, with D uncertain. This CDR3 region has 14 residues. Germline V gives CDR1 SNHLY, CDR2 FYNNEI. Trimming removed 4 bases at V and 6 bases at J, with 13 bases between. CDR3 nucleotide sequence: TGTGCCAGCAGTGCAGCAAGGCGTGGAAACATTCAGTACTTC. Protein product: CASSAARRGNIQYF.

The chain recombines TRBV27 with TRBJ1-2; D may be TRBD1 (5 bases). The CDR3 runs 13 residues. Germline V CDR1 and CDR2: MNHEY, SMNVEV (reference sequence). V lost 2 bases, J lost 4 bases, and 8 bases lay in between. In nucleotides, the CDR3 is TGTGCCAGCAGTTTAAGGGGCGGCTATGGCTACACCTTC. Its translation is CASSLRGGYGYTF.

Details on this clone: The identical CDR3 is also encoded by other nucleotide sequences in the sample. The chain is built from TRBV5-1 and TRBJ2-1; D may be TRBD2 (5 bases). The V and J ends lost 0 bases and 10 bases respectively, with 8 bases between them. The CDR3 spans 12 residues. The germline CDR1 and CDR2 sequences are SGHRS and YFSETQ. The CDR3 nucleotides read TGCGCCAGCAGCTTGGGAGGAGGAGAGCAGTTCTTC. Protein: CASSLGGGEQFF. Full variable domain (rest looked up from reference TRBV5-1 and TRBJ2-1): KAGVTQTPRYLIKTRGQQVTLSCSPISGHRSVSWYQQTPGQGLQFLFEYFSETQRNKGNFPGRFSGRQFSNSRSEMNVSTLELGDSALYLCASSLGGGEQFFGPGTRLTVL.

V gene TRBV5-1 combines with J gene TRBJ2-1; a weak D match, TRBD1 (5 bases). Germline V lookup: CDR1 SGHRS, CDR2 YFSETQ. Trimming took 0 bases from V and 3 from J, leaving 16 bases between them. The CDR3 length is 17 residues. The CDR3 nucleotides are TGCGCCAGCAGCTTGGTAGGTGGCAGGGCCAACTACAATGAGCAGTTCTTC. The encoded protein is CASSLVGGRANYNEQFF.

This clone was recorded a few times. V is TRBV7-3 and J is TRBJ1-2; 8 bases are a match to TRBD1. The CDR3 has 12 amino acids. The germline gives CDR1 SGHTA, CDR2 FQGTGA. With V trimmed by 4 bases and J by 8 bases, 3 bases remained unmatched. CDR3 sequence (DNA): TGTGCCAGCAGCTCGACAGGGGTCGGCTACACCTTC. As protein: CASSSTGVGYTF.

The rearrangement joins TRBV3-1 (or the pseudogene TRBV3-2) to TRBJ1-2; 9 bases map to TRBD1. This CDR3 is built from 15 residues. Germline CDR1 is LGHDT and CDR2 is YNNKEL (reference sequence). V was clipped by 4 bases and J by 5 bases; unmatched bases: 8. CDR3 amino acids: CASSRSQGAVYGYTF. The CDR3 nucleotides are TGTGCCAGCAGCCGGTCACAGGGGGCGGTGTATGGCTACACCTTC.

The chain combines TRBV4-1 with TRBJ2-1; 8 bases agree with TRBD1. V lost 4 bases and J lost 4; bases outside the gene matches: 6. The CDR3 extends over 15 amino acids. Germline V gives CDR1 MGHRA, CDR2 YSYEKL. DNA of the CDR3: TGCGCCAGCAGCCCGACGGGACAGGAGTACAATGAGCAGTTCTTC. It translates to CASSPTGQEYNEQFF.

V is TRBV7-2 and J is TRBJ2-1; D uncertain. V was cut by 1 base and J by 9 bases, with 10 bases left in between. This CDR3 is built from 13 residues. Germline CDR1 is SGHTA and CDR2 is FQGNSA. DNA of the CDR3: TGTGCCAGCAGCTTAGTCCCCACGCTTGAGCAGTTCTTC. This encodes CASSLVPTLEQFF.

The V call is TRBV6-6, the J call TRBJ2-2; 9 bases map to TRBD1. The CDR3 totals 20 residues. Germline V CDR1 and CDR2: MNHNY, SVGAGI (reference sequence). V shed 6 bases and J 0 bases; nucleotides not matched to a gene: 17. The CDR3 sequence is CASSPLGQGWYGANTGELFF. The CDR3 bases are TGTGCCAGCAGCCCCTTGGGACAGGGATGGTATGGCGCGAACACCGGGGAGCTGTTTTTT.